Presented here are 32 T cell receptor beta chains from one specimen sequenced in a study of identical twins. TCRdb re-analysed the 5' RACE reads in MiXCR, keeping a single row per CDR3 protein. This sample has roughly 250,000 distinct CDR3 sequences; around an eighth occur once, and the top ten carry around 9.5%. The sample was memory (CD45RO+) T cells sorted from blood. The receptors shown here come from a woman aged 18-29 years in good health.

The chain employs TRBV15 and TRBJ2-5; unclear D gene. Between the trimmed V and J ends, which lost 0 bases and 6 bases, there was a span of 5 bases. CDR3 length: 12 residues. CDR1 is LNHNV, CDR2 YYDKDF, per germline (reference sequence). Here the CDR3 DNA reads TGTGCCACCAGCAGAGATCGACAGACCCAGTACTTC. Translated, it gives CATSRDRQTQYF.

This clonotype has ten or more counts. The chain couples TRBV5-1 to TRBJ2-5, with unresolved D. CDR3 size: 13 residues. The germline CDR1 and CDR2 sequences are SGHRS and YFSETQ. The V end lost 0 bases, the J end lost 2 bases, and 5 bases lay between the germline ends. In DNA, the CDR3 is TGCGCCAGCAGCTTGGACGGACAAGAGACCCAGTACTTC. It encodes CASSLDGQETQYF.

Written as DNA, the CDR3 is TGCGCCAGCAGCCCTTTTACTAGCGACTACAATGAGCAGTTCTTC. This translates into CASSPFTSDYNEQFF. This rearrangement joins TRBV4-3 to TRBJ2-1; 7 nucleotides agree with TRBD2. Looked up from germline, CDR1 is LGHNA and CDR2 is YSLEER. J was trimmed by 3 bases and V by 4 bases; bases with no gene match: 6. This CDR3 region has 15 residues.

The rearrangement links TRBV12-3 or TRBV12-4 to TRBJ2-2; perhaps TRBD1 as D (6 bases). This CDR3 comprises 12 residues. This CDR3 is CADGRGPGELFF. CDR3 in DNA: TGTGCAGACGGCAGGGGTCCCGGGGAGCTGTTTTTT.

This clonotype was recorded a few times. CDR3 in DNA: TGCGCCAGCAGCCCCCCAGCGGTGACTTACAATGAGCAGTTCTTC. This translates into CASSPPAVTYNEQFF. V is TRBV5-1 and J is TRBJ2-1; perhaps TRBD2 as D (5 bases). CDR3 length: 15 amino acids. Germline-derived CDR1 and CDR2 are SGHRS and YFSETQ. Trimming removed 4 bases at V and 4 bases at J, with 15 bases between.

This clonotype was picked up many times. The rearrangement uses TRBV12-3 or TRBV12-4 and TRBJ2-7; D not resolved. V was pared by 5 bases and J by 3 bases, with 11 bases between. This CDR3 comprises 13 residues. Here the CDR3 DNA reads TGTGCCAGCAGTCCCAACACCCTCTACGAGCAGTACTTC. Amino acid sequence: CASSPNTLYEQYF.

The chain uses TRBV11-3 and TRBJ1-1; TRBD1 might be the D (6 bases). This CDR3 has 13 residues. Trimming stripped 4 bases from V and 6 bases from J, with 12 bases between. From germline, CDR1 is SGHNT and CDR2 YENEEA. The CDR3 protein is CASSSSGVAEAFF. In DNA, the CDR3 is TGTGCCAGCAGCTCTTCAGGGGTAGCTGAAGCTTTCTTT.

A few counts support this clonotype. V gene TRBV10-1 combines with J gene TRBJ2-5; possibly TRBD1 or TRBD2 for D (5 bases each). This CDR3 region has 15 residues. With 3 bases removed from V and 5 bases from J, the gap between germline ends came to 16 bases. Germline assignment: CDR1 WNHNN and CDR2 SYGVQD (reference sequence). CDR3 residues: CASSEYAGPGETQYF. CDR3 nucleotide sequence: TGCGCCAGCAGTGAATACGCAGGGCCGGGGGAGACCCAGTACTTC.

This clonotype was found a few times. This chain uses TRBV20-1 with TRBJ1-1; 7 bases agree with TRBD1. This CDR3 is built from 12 residues. The germline V gene encodes CDR1 DFQATT and CDR2 SNEGSKA (reference sequence). DNA for the CDR3: TGCAGCCCCGGGACAGCGAACACTGAAGCTTTCTTT. It is translated as CSPGTANTEAFF.

This clonotype was counted at least ten times. The rearrangement links TRBV12-3 or TRBV12-4 to TRBJ2-3, with 7 nucleotides matching TRBD1. This CDR3 is built from 16 residues. The ends lost 7 bases at V and 6 bases at J; junction bases unmatched: 16. CDR3 amino acids: CASTIRLTGIADTQYF. The CDR3 DNA is TGTGCCAGCACCATCCGATTGACAGGGATTGCGGATACGCAGTATTTT.

The chain couples TRBV14 to TRBJ2-3; D unresolved. The CDR3 has 15 amino acids. Trimming cost V 1 base and J 6 bases, with 14 bases left between them. CDR1 and CDR2 (germline): SGHDN, FVKESK. The CDR3 spells CASSQGAWASDTQYF. DNA for the CDR3: TGTGCCAGCAGCCAAGGGGCCTGGGCCTCCGATACGCAGTATTTT. The full variable domain, with the rest looked up from reference TRBV14 and TRBJ2-3, is EAGVTQFPSHSVIEKGQTVTLRCDPISGHDNLYWYRRVMGKEIKFLLHFVKESKQDESGMPNNRFLAERTGGTYSTLKVQPAELEDSGVYFCASSQGAWASDTQYFGPGTRLTVL.

The V and J genes are TRBV15 and TRBJ2-3; D might be TRBD1 or TRBD2, each matching 5 bases. CDR3 size: 15 residues. CDR1 LNHNV and CDR2 YYDKDF come from the germline V gene (reference sequence). Trimming pared 4 bases from V and 2 bases from J, leaving 13 bases between. The CDR3 loop reads CATSTNRDHTDTQYF. The DNA of the CDR3 is TGTGCCACCAGCACCAATCGGGACCACACAGATACGCAGTATTTT.

The J gene is TRBJ1-2, the V gene TRBV9; 7 nucleotides agree with TRBD1. After removal of 1 base from V and 4 bases from J, the junction contained 4 bases not matched to a gene. Germline V gene lookup returns CDR1 SGDLS and CDR2 YYNGEE. The CDR3 spans 14 residues. Here the CDR3 reads CASSVRTGAYGYTF. CDR3 DNA sequence: TGTGCCAGCAGCGTACGTACAGGGGCCTATGGCTACACCTTC.

The chain is built from TRBV12-3 or TRBV12-4 and TRBJ1-5; possibly TRBD1 for D (5 bases). This CDR3 has 14 amino acids. V lost 2 bases and J 6 bases, leaving 11 bases between the germline ends. CDR3 nucleotides: TGTGCCAGCAGTTTACTCAGGGTAGCTCAGCCCCAGCATTTT. Amino acids: CASSLLRVAQPQHF.

This clonotype was found many times. This sequence joins TRBV11-2 and TRBJ2-6; D is unresolved. From germline, CDR1 is SGHAT and CDR2 FQNNGV. Between the trimmed V and J ends, which lost 0 bases and 13 bases, there was a span of 16 bases. The CDR3 is 15 amino acids. For the CDR3, the DNA is TGTGCCAGCAGCTTAGATCCAGGACCCTACTCAGTCCTGACTTTC. Its translation: CASSLDPGPYSVLTF. The full variable domain, rest sourced from reference TRBV11-2 and TRBJ2-6, is EAGVAQSPRYKIIEKRQSVAFWCNPISGHATLYWYQQILGQGPKLLIQFQNNGVVDDSQLPKDRFSAERLKGVDSTLKIQPAKLEDSAVYLCASSLDPGPYSVLTFGAGSRLTVL.

This sequence joins TRBV5-1 and TRBJ2-1; the D gene is possibly TRBD2 (5 bases). Trimming took 4 bases from V and 0 from J, leaving 11 bases between them. This CDR3 is 15 amino acids long. Germline lookup yields CDR1 SGHRS and CDR2 YFSETQ. The CDR3 DNA sequence: TGCGCCAGCAGCAAAAGCGGAGTCTCCTACAATGAGCAGTTCTTC. Translated, it gives CASSKSGVSYNEQFF. Supplemented by reference TRBV5-1 and TRBJ2-1, the full variable domain reads KAGVTQTPRYLIKTRGQQVTLSCSPISGHRSVSWYQQTPGQGLQFLFEYFSETQRNKGNFPGRFSGRQFSNSRSEMNVSTLELGDSALYLCASSKSGVSYNEQFFGPGTRLTVL.

This clonotype occurred a few times. The V gene is TRBV6-5, the J gene TRBJ2-5; 11 nucleotides line up with TRBD1. V lost 4 bases to trimming and J lost 7 bases; unmatched junction nucleotides: 8. CDR3 length equals 15 residues. Germline V gene data show CDR1 as MNHEY and CDR2 as SVGAGI. The CDR3 coding sequence is TGTGCCAGCAGTTGGACAGGGGGCGCTGGGGGGACCCAGTACTTC. This gives the protein CASSWTGGAGGTQYF.

This clonotype was counted between two and nine times. V usage is TRBV4-3 and J usage is TRBJ2-3; no reliable D call. Deletions cut 4 bases from V and 0 bases from J, with 20 bases between. Germline CDR1 is LGHNA and CDR2 is YSLEER. The length of the CDR3 is 18 residues. CDR3 nucleotides: TGCGCCAGCAGCCCCGCCCGAGTCAGCCAGAGAAGCACAGATACGCAGTATTTT. Residues: CASSPARVSQRSTDTQYF.

This clonotype was counted only a few times. The CDR3 sequence is CSVLWHEQFF. CDR3 coding DNA: TGCAGCGTTCTGTGGCATGAGCAGTTCTTC. J is TRBJ2-1 and V is TRBV29-1; D is unresolved. From germline, CDR1 is SQVTM and CDR2 ANQGSEA. V was clipped by 5 bases and J by 8 bases, with 7 bases between them. CDR3 length: 10 amino acids.

The table lists this clonotype with a few counts. One end of the junction does not line up with germline, which may come from a read error. The chain employs TRBV6-4 and TRBJ1-6; D possibly corresponds to TRBD1 (5 bases). Germline values: CDR1 MRHNA, CDR2 SNTAGT. This CDR3 comprises 18 residues. This CDR3 is CASSDYGPRGVRNSPLHF. The CDR3 bases are TGTGCCAGCAGCGACTACGGGCCGAGGGGCGTGAGGAATTCACCCCTCCACTTT.

This clonotype appeared a few times. CDR3 region: CSASAGRGYNEQFF. As DNA, the CDR3 is TGCAGTGCTAGTGCCGGGCGAGGTTACAATGAGCAGTTCTTC. The rearrangement joins TRBV20-1 to TRBJ2-1, with D hard to call. The length of the CDR3 is 14 residues. The germline V gene encodes CDR1 DFQATT and CDR2 SNEGSKA (reference sequence). Deletions cut 3 bases from V and 4 bases from J, with 13 bases between.

This clonotype occurred a few times. V usage is TRBV10-3 and J usage is TRBJ2-1; TRBD1 matches at 8 bases. Trimming removed 10 bases from V and 3 bases from J; junction bases left unmatched: 8. This CDR3 spans 14 amino acids. Germline CDR1 reads ENHRY; CDR2 reads SYGVKD. The CDR3 spells CATTDRVSYNEQFF. The CDR3, as DNA: TGTGCCACCACGGACAGGGTAAGCTACAATGAGCAGTTCTTC.

This clonotype turned up a few times. The chain couples TRBV7-8 to TRBJ2-1; D remains ambiguous. CDR1 is SGHVS, CDR2 FQNEAQ, per germline. The V and J ends lost 0 bases and 4 bases respectively, with 10 bases between them. CDR3 length equals 15 residues. The CDR3 loop is CASSLAGSTYNEQFF. The CDR3 DNA is TGTGCCAGCAGCTTAGCGGGGTCGACATACAATGAGCAGTTCTTC.

V and J are TRBV27 and TRBJ2-1; perhaps TRBD2 as D (7 bases). CDR3 length equals 16 residues. With 8 bases removed from V and 0 bases from J, the gap between germline ends came to 17 bases. The germline V gene encodes CDR1 MNHEY and CDR2 SMNVEV (reference sequence). DNA of the CDR3: TGTGCCAGCCTAAGGGGGGGAGCGAGCTCCTACAATGAGCAGTTCTTC. Amino acids: CASLRGGASSYNEQFF.

This clonotype was seen more than once but under ten times. V usage is TRBV18 and J usage is TRBJ2-3; D not certain. V lost 5 bases to trimming and J lost 6 bases, with 18 bases between them. The CDR3 length is 15 residues. Germline V gene data show CDR1 as KGHSH and CDR2 as LQKENI. CDR3 DNA: TGTGCCAGCTCATTGACCAGTGTCCTCTCGGATACGCAGTATTTT. This sequence encodes CASSLTSVLSDTQYF.

This clonotype has more than one count but fewer than ten. The chain couples TRBV20-1 to TRBJ1-1; D is perhaps TRBD1 (5 bases). The CDR3 has 14 residues. Germline lookup yields CDR1 DFQATT and CDR2 SNEGSKA (reference sequence). The ends were cut back, 3 bases at V and 4 bases at J, with 15 bases in the middle. The CDR3 coding sequence is TGCAGTGCTAGCGGTAAGACAGCTAGCACTGAAGCTTTCTTT. This translates into CSASGKTASTEAFF.

This clonotype was detected only a few times. The chain combines TRBV12-3 or TRBV12-4 with TRBJ2-7, with TRBD2 matching 9 bases. The CDR3 extends over 15 amino acids. V lost 5 bases to trimming and J lost 0 bases; unmatched junction nucleotides: 5. The CDR3 spells CASSPTSGFSYEQYF. As DNA, the CDR3 is TGTGCCAGCAGTCCGACTAGCGGCTTCTCCTACGAGCAGTACTTC.

This clonotype appeared a few times. The chain carries TRBV7-2 and TRBJ2-5, with D possibly TRBD2 on 5 matching bases. The CDR3 extends over 11 amino acids. The germline V gene encodes CDR1 SGHTA and CDR2 FQGNSA. V shed 2 bases and J shed 7 bases, with 5 bases lying between them. CDR3 nucleotides: TGTGCCAGCAGCTTACGGGGGACCCAGTACTTC. Its protein is CASSLRGTQYF. Together with reference TRBV7-2 and TRBJ2-5, the CDR3 gives the full variable domain: GAGVSQSPSNKVTEKGKDVELRCDPISGHTALYWYRQSLGQGLEFLIYFQGNSAPDKSGLPSDRFSAERTGGSVSTLTIQRTQQEDSAVYLCASSLRGTQYFGPGTRLLVL.

The sample holds a few counts of this clonotype. The chain links TRBV5-4 to TRBJ2-1, with 10 bases matching TRBD2. CDR1 is SGHNT and CDR2 is YYREEE in the germline V gene (reference sequence). V shed 4 bases, J shed 6 bases, and the junction held 4 bases outside the gene matches. The CDR3 extends over 14 amino acids. The CDR3 DNA is TGTGCCAGCAGCCCGGGACTAGCGAGCAATGAGCAGTTCTTC. This gives the protein CASSPGLASNEQFF. The full variable domain, in which reference TRBV5-4 and TRBJ2-1 provide the parts outside the CDR3, is ETGVTQSPTHLIKTRGQQVTLRCSSQSGHNTVSWYQQALGQGPQFIFQYYREEENGRGNFPPRFSGLQFPNYSSELNVNALELDDSALYLCASSPGLASNEQFFGPGTRLTVL.

This clonotype was counted at least ten times. This chain joins TRBV7-2 and TRBJ2-7; 7 bases agree with TRBD2. CDR3 size: 13 residues. The J segment lost 8 bases and the V segment lost 7 bases, leaving 11 bases of the junction unmatched. Looked up from germline, CDR1 is SGHTA and CDR2 is FQGNSA. For the CDR3, the DNA is TGTGCCAGCACCCTCGGGGCGGGGGACCAGCAGTACTTC. Residues: CASTLGAGDQQYF.

The J gene is TRBJ1-1, the V gene TRBV20-1; D remains ambiguous. CDR1 is DFQATT, CDR2 SNEGSKA, per germline (reference sequence). The V end lost 4 bases, the J end lost 11 bases, and 17 bases lay between the germline ends. This CDR3 is built from 12 residues. The CDR3 DNA sequence: TGCAGTGCTACCGGAGGACGGTTGACGGCTTTCTTT. Amino acids: CSATGGRLTAFF.

The chain couples TRBV20-1 to TRBJ1-1; D gene unclear. The V gene's germline CDR1 is DFQATT and CDR2 SNEGSKA (reference sequence). The V end lost 1 base, the J end lost 0 bases, and 12 bases lay between the germline ends. The CDR3 loop spans 15 amino acids. This CDR3 is CSARVQRRMNTEAFF. The CDR3 DNA is TGCAGTGCTAGAGTCCAGCGACGGATGAACACTGAAGCTTTCTTT.